These T cell receptor beta chains were read from a single sample in a study of T cell responses to AZD1222 COVID-19 vaccine. TCRdb keeps only in-frame clones here, not all; method: immunoSEQ multiplex PCR. The sample has about 100,000 clones, around nine tenths seen once. The input for sequencing was peripheral blood, taken on day 0 of AZD1222 vaccination. Source of these receptors: an adult in good health. Both conserved end residues are part of each CDR3. D genes are given only for firm matches. The size of a clone is reported for some rows only, either as once, few or many, or as a class for expanded clones.

.,.,TRBV7-9,TRBJ1-5,TGTGCCAGCAGCCGACCAGGGGGCAATCAGCCCCAGCATTTT,CASSRPGGNQPQHF
TRBD1,.,TRBV19,TRBJ2-2,TGTGCCAGTAGTACGACAGGGGACACCGGGGAGCTGTTTTTT,CASSTTGDTGELFF
.,.,TRBV29-1,TRBJ1-4,TGCAGCGTTCTAGTTACCCAAAAACTGTTTTTT,CSVLVTQKLFF
.,.,TRBV6-4,TRBJ1-2,TGTGCCAGCAGTGCTGGGGTCGGCTACACCTTC,CASSAGVGYTF
.,.,TRBV9,TRBJ2-7,TGTGCCAGCAGCCCCTCTACAAAGCTGTATTCCTACGAGCAGTACTTC,CASSPSTKLYSYEQYF
TRBD1,.,TRBV5-1,TRBJ2-2,TGCGCCAGCAGTCGTTTAACGGGACAGCTTAACACCGGGGAGCTGTTTTTT,CASSRLTGQLNTGELFF
TRBD2,.,TRBV2,TRBJ2-1,TGTGCCAGCAGTACGTATAGAGTCGGGACTAGCGGGGGCCATGAGCAGTTCTTC,CASSTYRVGTSGGHEQFF
.,.,TRBV6-5,TRBJ2-2,TGTGCCAGCAGTTCGGGAGAGACCGGGGAGCTGTTTTTT,CASSSGETGELFF
TRBD2,.,TRBV7-2,TRBJ2-1,TGTGCCAGCAGCGAGTTGGGGGGGAGGTCCTACAATGAGCAGTTCTTC,CASSELGGRSYNEQFF
.,.,TRBV11-2,TRBJ1-2,TGTGCCAGCAGCTTGGACCAACCCGGCTACACCTTC,CASSLDQPGYTF
.,.,TRBV9,TRBJ2-5,TGTGCCAGCAGCGTCCAGGGAGAGACCCAGTACTTC,CASSVQGETQYF
TRBD1,.,TRBV19,TRBJ1-4,TGTGCCAGTAGCCAGAGACAGGGCGATGAAAAACTGTTTTTT,CASSQRQGDEKLFF
.,.,TRBV14,TRBJ1-1,TGTGCCAGCAGCCAAGGGGTGACCACTGAAGCTTTCTTT,CASSQGVTTEAFF
.,.,TRBV27,TRBJ2-2,TGTGCCAGCAGCGGCAGGGATTTGGACACCGGGGAGCTGTTTTTT,CASSGRDLDTGELFF
.,.,TRBV18,TRBJ1-2,TGTGCCAGCTCACCAGCACAGGGTAGTTATGGCTACACCTTC,CASSPAQGSYGYTF
.,few,TRBV28,TRBJ1-1,TGTGCCAGCAGTACGGGGAGCACTGAAGCTTTCTTT,CASSTGSTEAFF
.,.,TRBV6-5,TRBJ1-2,TGTGCCAGCAGTAACCCTGGGCAGGGGGGCTACACCTTC,CASSNPGQGGYTF
.,.,TRBV19,TRBJ1-2,TGTGCCAGTAGTGGAGACAGGCTTAGAGGCTACACCTTC,CASSGDRLRGYTF
TRBD1,.,TRBV6-5,TRBJ2-1,TGTGCCAGCAGTTACCCCGGGACAGGGGGGAATGAGCAGTTCTTC,CASSYPGTGGNEQFF
.,.,TRBV5-6,TRBJ2-7,TGTGCCAGCAGCTCGATATCGTACGAGCAGTACTTC,CASSSISYEQYF
TRBD2,.,TRBV2,TRBJ2-3,TGTGCCAGCAGCATCACCGGGAGGGCTCCTAGCACAGATACGCAGTATTTT,CASSITGRAPSTDTQYF
.,.,TRBV2,TRBJ1-4,TGTGCCAGCGGGTCCGGGTGGGAAAAACTGTTTTTT,CASGSGWEKLFF
.,few,TRBV10-2,TRBJ1-1,TGCGCCAGCAGTGAGTATAGAGGCTCCGGCACTGAAGCTTTCTTT,CASSEYRGSGTEAFF